These 31 T cell receptor beta chains came from one sample sequenced in a study of cytomegalovirus exposure and HLA in healthy donors. The PCR had 60 Vbeta and 13 Jbeta primers. Assay: immunoSEQ multiplex PCR; the TCRdb copy retains only in-frame clones and omits some. This table has 140,000 to 150,000 clones, roughly 79% appearing once. Input material: PBMCs. These receptors all come from a woman between 35 and 50 years old in good health and CMV-seropositive.

This chain connects TRBV19 to TRBJ2-2; tentatively, D is TRBD2 (5 bases). V was pared by 8 bases and J by 4 bases, with 14 bases between. From germline, CDR1 is LNHDA and CDR2 SQIVND (reference sequence). The CDR3 is 14 amino acids. The CDR3 DNA is TGTGCCAGTCGCCGGGATTTTGGCACCGGGGAGCTGTTTTTT. Its translation is CASRRDFGTGELFF.

Only one count was recorded for this clone. This sequence joins TRBV18 and TRBJ2-7; D may be TRBD2 (5 bases). Trimming removed 3 bases at V and 0 bases at J, with 15 bases between. The CDR3 has 16 amino acids. Germline loops: CDR1 KGHSH, CDR2 LQKENI. CDR3 sequence (DNA): TGTGCCAGCTCACCCCCGGGGATGGCAGCCTCCTACGAGCAGTACTTC. Amino acids: CASSPPGMAASYEQYF.

The chain is built from TRBV12-5 and TRBJ2-1, with a possible D match to TRBD1 (5 bases). V lost 6 bases and J 0 bases, leaving 15 bases between the germline ends. This CDR3 has 16 amino acids. Germline V lookup: CDR1 LGHNT, CDR2 FRNRAP. The CDR3 coding sequence is TGTGCTAGTGGCCGAATATCAGGGAACTCCTACAATGAGCAGTTCTTC. Translating it yields CASGRISGNSYNEQFF.

V gene TRBV7-6 combines with J gene TRBJ2-5; 9 bases match TRBD1. The germline CDR1 and CDR2 sequences are SGHVS and FNYEAQ. V was pared by 8 bases and J by 2 bases, with 6 bases of the junction left unmatched. The CDR3 spans 14 residues. The CDR3 reads CASLPTGGQETQYF. The DNA for the CDR3 is TGTGCCAGCCTCCCGACAGGGGGGCAAGAGACCCAGTACTTC.

The V call is TRBV19, the J call TRBJ2-6; D might be TRBD1 (5 bases). This CDR3 spans 15 amino acids. Germline CDR1 LNHDA, CDR2 SQIVND (reference sequence). V shed 2 bases and J shed 2 bases, with 7 bases lying between them. The CDR3 DNA is TGTGCCAGTAGTATACAGGGTGCTGGGGCCAACGTCCTGACTTTC. Encoded protein: CASSIQGAGANVLTF. Complete variable domain (other parts from reference TRBV19 and TRBJ2-6): DGGITQSPKYLFRKEGQNVTLSCEQNLNHDAMYWYRQDPGQGLRLIYYSQIVNDFQKGDIAEGYSVSREKKESFPLTVTSAQKNPTAFYLCASSIQGAGANVLTFGAGSRLTVL.

The chain couples TRBV5-1 to TRBJ2-5; D unresolved. CDR1 and CDR2 (germline): SGHRS, YFSETQ. Trimming took 4 bases from V and 4 from J, leaving 8 bases between them. The CDR3 is made up of 12 amino acids. CDR3 in amino acids: CASSVSGETQYF. The CDR3 nucleotides are TGCGCCAGCAGCGTTAGTGGAGAGACCCAGTACTTC.

The chain joins TRBV27 to TRBJ2-4; weak D call: TRBD2 (6 bases). Germline values: CDR1 MNHEY, CDR2 SMNVEV (reference sequence). Between the trimmed V and J ends, which lost 8 bases and 0 bases, there was a span of 11 bases. The CDR3 runs to 14 residues. CDR3 in amino acids: CASRGELAKNIQYF. CDR3 DNA sequence: TGTGCCAGCCGCGGGGAACTAGCCAAAAACATTCAGTACTTC.

A few counts support this clone. The V call is TRBV5-6, the J call TRBJ1-1; 7 nucleotides align to TRBD1. This CDR3 region has 15 residues. Trimming at V came to 5 bases and at J to 8 bases, leaving 15 bases not matched to a gene. The germline CDR1 and CDR2 sequences are SGHDT and YYEEEE. Here the CDR3 DNA reads TGTGCCAGCAGGATGGGGAGGACAGGCCTCCAAGAAGCTTTCTTT. Its translation: CASRMGRTGLQEAFF. Looking up the rest from reference TRBV5-6 and TRBJ1-1 gives the full variable domain: DAGVTQSPTHLIKTRGQQVTLRCSPKSGHDTVSWYQQALGQGPQFIFQYYEEEERQRGNFPDRFSGHQFPNYSSELNVNALLLGDSALYLCASRMGRTGLQEAFFGQGTRLTVV.

V usage is TRBV28 and J usage is TRBJ2-1, with a weak D call TRBD2 (6 bases). Germline CDR1 reads MDHEN; CDR2 reads SYDVKM. Trimming cost V 5 bases and J 7 bases, with 18 bases left between them. This CDR3 has 15 residues. As DNA, the CDR3 is TGTGCCAGCAGTCCGTTGACTAGTCGTTTTAATGAGCAGTTCTTC. Encoded protein: CASSPLTSRFNEQFF.

The rearrangement uses TRBV18 and TRBJ2-5; D remains unclear. The CDR3 extends over 15 amino acids. V lost 2 bases and J 11 bases, leaving 21 bases between the germline ends. In germline, CDR1 is KGHSH, CDR2 LQKENI. CDR3 nucleotide sequence: TGTGCCAGCTCACCAGTGGCTCCGGTTAGTGAGGAGCAGTACTTC. Translated: CASSPVAPVSEEQYF.

The rearrangement joins TRBV5-1 to TRBJ1-5; no clear D. The V end was cut by 4 bases, the J end by 4 bases, with 15 bases between. In germline, CDR1 is SGHRS, CDR2 YFSETQ. This CDR3 is built from 15 residues. The CDR3 loop reads CASSPGNSLNQPQHF. The CDR3 coding sequence is TGCGCCAGCAGCCCCGGGAACTCATTGAATCAGCCCCAGCATTTT.

V and J are TRBV9 and TRBJ2-1, with TRBD2 identical over 7 bases. The CDR3 consists of 15 residues. CDR1 and CDR2 from the germline V gene are SGDLS and YYNGEE. Trimming at V came to 2 bases and at J to 0 bases, leaving 2 bases not matched to a gene. CDR3 bases: TGTGCCAGCAGCGTCGGACTAGGCTCCTACAATGAGCAGTTCTTC. It codes for CASSVGLGSYNEQFF.

V is TRBV5-1 and J is TRBJ2-1, with D tentatively TRBD1 (6 bases). The CDR3 has 11 amino acids. Deletions cut 5 bases from V and 9 bases from J, with 9 bases between. Germline V gives CDR1 SGHRS, CDR2 YFSETQ. In nucleotides, the CDR3 is TGCGCCAGCAGGGAAGGGGGTGAGCAGTTCTTC. It codes for CASREGGEQFF.

This chain links TRBV2 with TRBJ1-2, with 9 bases lining up with TRBD1. The germline V gene has CDR1 SNHLY and CDR2 FYNNEI. The CDR3 contains 14 residues. With 6 bases clipped from V and 7 bases from J, the junction kept 9 bases outside the gene matches. The CDR3 region is CASRFTGTGSGYTF. The CDR3 DNA follows: TGTGCCAGCAGATTTACGGGGACAGGGTCTGGCTACACCTTC.

This clone was detected only once. V is TRBV5-4 and J is TRBJ2-1; no firm D call. V lost 4 bases and J 3 bases, leaving 11 bases between the germline ends. Germline V gene lookup returns CDR1 SGHNT and CDR2 YYREEE (reference sequence). The CDR3 covers 14 residues. The DNA for the CDR3 is TGTGCCAGCAGCCCTAGTTTGGACTACAATGAGCAGTTCTTC. This codes for CASSPSLDYNEQFF.

The V call is TRBV21-1, the J call TRBJ2-6; the tabulated D call, TRBD1, remains unverified against the DNA. TRBV21-1 is tagged as a pseudogene. The CDR3 sequence is 19 residues long. The CDR3 loop is CASSKGAGDPNPGANVLTF. CDR3 DNA sequence: TGTGCCAGCAGCAAAGGGGCAGGGGACCCCAATCCTGGGGCCAACGTCCTGACTTTC.

The chain carries TRBV5-4 and TRBJ1-4; possible D gene TRBD1, 6 bases. Germline V gene lookup returns CDR1 SGHNT and CDR2 YYREEE (reference sequence). The CDR3 covers 16 residues. V was cut by 4 bases and J by 8 bases, with 21 bases left in between. CDR3 in amino acids: CASSPGFGAGDEKLFF. In nucleotides, the CDR3 is TGTGCCAGCAGCCCCGGGTTTGGGGCAGGGGACGAAAAACTGTTTTTT. Full variable domain (remainder filled in from reference TRBV5-4 and TRBJ1-4): ETGVTQSPTHLIKTRGQQVTLRCSSQSGHNTVSWYQQALGQGPQFIFQYYREEENGRGNFPPRFSGLQFPNYSSELNVNALELDDSALYLCASSPGFGAGDEKLFFGSGTQLSVL.

The chain carries TRBV11-2 and TRBJ2-3; tentatively, D is TRBD1 (6 bases). CDR3 length: 13 residues. V was shortened by 5 bases and J by 4 bases, with 10 bases between the two germline ends. The germline gives CDR1 SGHAT, CDR2 FQNNGV. CDR3 in DNA: TGTGCCAGCAGCCCAGGGGTCGCAGATACGCAGTATTTT. Amino acids: CASSPGVADTQYF.

The chain couples TRBV6-1 to TRBJ1-5, with a weak D call TRBD1 (5 bases). Germline loops: CDR1 MNHNS, CDR2 SASEGT. V was pared by 8 bases and J by 6 bases, with 17 bases between. The CDR3 has 14 amino acids. The CDR3 here is CASGTQLGGQPQHF. The CDR3 DNA follows: TGTGCCAGCGGCACCCAATTGGGGGGTCAGCCCCAGCATTTT.

This chain joins TRBV9 and TRBJ1-3; 7 positions agree with TRBD1. J lost 0 bases, V lost 3 bases, and 9 bases had no gene match. The CDR3 covers 17 residues. The germline V gene has CDR1 SGDLS and CDR2 YYNGEE. This chain's CDR3 is CASSAGTAGISGNTIYF. The CDR3 DNA follows: TGTGCCAGCAGCGCCGGGACAGCTGGAATCTCTGGAAACACCATATATTTT.

The chain links TRBV15 to TRBJ2-7; D possibly corresponds to TRBD2 (6 bases). The CDR3 is 14 amino acids. V shed 1 base and J shed 7 bases, with 14 bases lying between them. The germline gives CDR1 LNHNV, CDR2 YYDKDF (reference sequence). This CDR3 reads CATSRVREAWEQYF. The DNA of the CDR3 is TGTGCCACCAGCAGAGTAAGGGAGGCGTGGGAGCAGTACTTC.

This sequence joins TRBV19 and TRBJ1-2, with 9 nucleotides matching TRBD1. CDR1 LNHDA and CDR2 SQIVND come from the germline V gene (reference sequence). The CDR3 has 15 residues. J was trimmed by 8 bases and V by 0 bases; bases with no gene match: 7. CDR3 region: CASSIDRDRGTGYTF. The CDR3 nucleotides read TGTGCCAGTAGTATAGATCGTGACAGGGGGACAGGCTACACCTTC.

This sequence joins TRBV29-1 and TRBJ2-3, with 7 bases identical to TRBD1. Germline lookup yields CDR1 SQVTM and CDR2 ANQGSEA. The CDR3 has 15 amino acids. Germline trimming cut 6 bases from V and 1 base from J; bases unmatched to any gene: 10. The CDR3, as DNA: TGCAGCGTGGGGCGGACAGGTGGTGGCACAGATACGCAGTATTTT. It is translated as CSVGRTGGGTDTQYF.

This rearrangement joins TRBV28 to TRBJ2-6, with D perhaps matching TRBD1 (7 bases). CDR3 size: 17 residues. Germline V lookup: CDR1 MDHEN, CDR2 SYDVKM. The ends were cut back, 4 bases at V and 4 bases at J, with 17 bases in the middle. The CDR3 DNA follows: TGTGCCAGCAGTTCCCGGAGGGGGCTCTACGGGGCCAACGTCCTGACTTTC. Protein product: CASSSRRGLYGANVLTF.

The V call is TRBV7-9, the J call TRBJ2-1, with 10 bases fitting TRBD1. Germline trimming cut 2 bases from V and 8 bases from J; bases unmatched to any gene: 6. CDR1 and CDR2 from the germline V gene are SEHNR and FQNEAQ (reference sequence). This CDR3 spans 15 amino acids. The CDR3 coding sequence is TGTGCCAGCAGCTTATCGGGGACAGGGGTACATGAGCAGTTCTTC. It codes for CASSLSGTGVHEQFF.

The CDR3 sequence is CASSPGQPSGYTF. CDR3 DNA sequence: TGTGCCAGCAGCCCGGGACAGCCCTCCGGCTACACCTTC. V is TRBV6-5 and J is TRBJ1-2; 7 bases line up with TRBD1. Germline V lookup: CDR1 MNHEY, CDR2 SVGAGI. The J segment lost 8 bases and the V segment lost 6 bases, leaving 9 bases of the junction unmatched. The CDR3 sequence is 13 residues long.

This rearrangement joins TRBV4-1 to TRBJ2-1; 13 nucleotides align to TRBD2. The V segment lost 1 base and the J segment 8 bases; nucleotides outside the gene matches: 8. The CDR3 loop spans 17 amino acids. CDR1 MGHRA and CDR2 YSYEKL come from the germline V gene. The CDR3 DNA reads as TGCGCCAGCAGCCAAGCACCACTAGCGGGGGGGCGCGATGAGCAGTTCTTC. Protein sequence: CASSQAPLAGGRDEQFF.

The chain employs TRBV11-3 and TRBJ2-2, with 8 bases that match TRBD2. Losses at the gene ends were 5 bases for V and 9 bases for J; bases not matched to a gene: 8. The CDR3 is 14 amino acids. CDR1 is SGHNT and CDR2 is YENEEA in the germline V gene. CDR3 nucleotides: TGTGCCAGCAGCGGGGGGCGGGGGGCCCGGGAGCTGTTTTTT. It codes for CASSGGRGARELFF. The full variable domain, in which reference TRBV11-3 and TRBJ2-2 provide the parts outside the CDR3, is EAGVVQSPRYKIIEKKQPVAFWCNPISGHNTLYWYLQNLGQGPELLIRYENEEAVDDSQLPKDRFSAERLKGVDSTLKIQPAELGDSAVYLCASSGGRGARELFFGEGSRLTVL.

This clone has a single count. The chain joins TRBV27 to TRBJ1-2, with D perhaps TRBD1 (5 bases). In germline, CDR1 is MNHEY, CDR2 SMNVEV (reference sequence). The CDR3 has 14 residues. Trimming took off 5 bases at V and 4 bases at J, with 14 bases between the two ends. As DNA, the CDR3 is TGTGCCAGCAGTCACAAACGGGGGGGCTATGGCTACACCTTC. Protein product: CASSHKRGGYGYTF.

The genes are TRBV4-1 and TRBJ1-2; TRBD1 matches 9 bases. The CDR3 totals 16 residues. Looked up from germline, CDR1 is MGHRA and CDR2 is YSYEKL. Germline trimming cut 6 bases from V and 4 bases from J; bases unmatched to any gene: 12. The CDR3 sequence is CASSQARDRVIYGYTF. DNA of the CDR3: TGCGCCAGCAGTCAGGCCCGGGACAGGGTAATCTATGGCTACACCTTC.

The rearrangement uses TRBV4-1 and TRBJ1-6; the match to TRBD1 covers 7 bases. The V and J ends lost 1 base and 5 bases, in that order; junction bases with no gene match: 17. CDR1 is MGHRA, CDR2 YSYEKL, per germline. The CDR3 has 20 residues. The CDR3 loop is CASSQVAGYGGGQHNSPLHF. CDR3 coding DNA: TGCGCCAGCAGCCAAGTCGCGGGATACGGTGGGGGACAGCATAATTCACCCCTCCACTTT.